The T cell receptor (beta chain) under discussion was sequenced for a study of blood T cell repertoires in COVID-19 (dated by TCRdb to 2019 to 2021). Concerning the study at large: Samples from collaborators originated in the United States, Italy and Spain and spanned both the acute and convalescent phases of COVID-19. The material from the prospective study consisted of cDNA or gDNA derived from T cells, B-cell-depleted T cells, or PBMCs. Subjects who had been exposed to COVID-19, were actively infected with it, or had recovered from it provided the deeply sampled blood TCRbeta repertoires that made up the dataset. A freely available public database, intended as a resource for researchers studying the immune response to SARS-CoV-2, is where the repertoires were released. Samples came from the ongoing ImmuneRACE study (first 160 participants) plus 1,254 subjects from 6 global collaborators. The sample metadata nearly always contained a de-identified subject ID, COVID-19 status, age in years and sex. Where available, HLA class I and class II types were obtained from metadata supplied by the sample provider rather than from assay-based typing. Here is what the overall study found, with its caveats: The amount of clinical and demographic metadata varied by source and participant and was provided uncurated.

Each collaborating institution followed its own protocols to collect whole blood in K2EDTA tubes. Collaborator samples were shipped for TCRbeta analysis as frozen whole blood, isolated PBMCs, or DNA extracted from either sample type. With regard to this clone: There is no known antigen for this receptor. Within one base of it there is no much larger clone, and no base qualities were kept.

TCRbeta CDR3 regions were amplified from genomic DNA using the immunoSEQ Assay, a bias-controlled multiplex PCR. The authors' analysis ran thus. The number of nucleated cells in each sample was estimated from the amplification of reference gene primers within the assay. Sequence reads were collapsed and filtered to measure the absolute abundance of every unique TCRbeta CDR3 rearrangement. For each sample, productive Simpson clonality was calculated by taking the square root of Simpson's diversity index across productive rearrangements. TCRdb's version of the immuneACCESS table is confined to in-frame rearrangements and falls short of the full clone set. An unresolved V gene accounts for under half of the shortfall where checked; the remainder is of unknown origin. V and J calls plus clone size are reproduced from that table; the DNA served to infer D and trimming. In all, the sample holds about 180,000 clones, and around 80% of those were seen once. 8.4% of the sample is held by the ten biggest clonotypes.

Taken from cysteine to phenylalanine, the CDR3 has 13 residues. The read is trimmed to its CDR3 DNA, 39 bases read in frame from base 1. The germline V gene yields MNHEY for CDR1 and SVGAGI for CDR2. V lost 6 bases and J lost 4 bases, and the count of bases not matched to a germline gene is 2. What was sequenced was peripheral blood. The TCR sequence derives from a woman in her 70s with acute or convalescent COVID-19. The receptor chain draws on TRBV6-5 and TRBJ1-1; 10 central nucleotides agree with TRBD1. CDR3 reads: CASRDRGPTEAFF. The sequence in DNA is TGTGCCAGCAGAGACAGGGGGCCCACTGAAGCTTTCTTT.